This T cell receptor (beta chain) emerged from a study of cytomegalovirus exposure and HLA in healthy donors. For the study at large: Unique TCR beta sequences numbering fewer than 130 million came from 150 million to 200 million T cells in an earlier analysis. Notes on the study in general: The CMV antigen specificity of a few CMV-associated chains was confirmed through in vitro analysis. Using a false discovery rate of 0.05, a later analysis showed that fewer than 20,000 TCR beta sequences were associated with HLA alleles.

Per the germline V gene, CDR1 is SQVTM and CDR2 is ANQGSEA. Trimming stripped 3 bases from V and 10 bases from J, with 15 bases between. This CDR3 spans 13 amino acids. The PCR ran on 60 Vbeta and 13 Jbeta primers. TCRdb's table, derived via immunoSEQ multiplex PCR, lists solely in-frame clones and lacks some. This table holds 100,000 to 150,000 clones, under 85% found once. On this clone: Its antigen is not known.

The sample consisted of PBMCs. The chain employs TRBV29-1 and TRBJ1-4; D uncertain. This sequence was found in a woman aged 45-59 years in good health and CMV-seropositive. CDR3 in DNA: TGCAGCGTTGATTTTAATAGAGGCGGAAAACTGTTTTTT. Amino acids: CSVDFNRGGKLFF.